The table lists the clone carrying this T cell receptor (beta chain) with many counts. Construction of the TCR beta libraries employed iRepertoire HTBI primers in conjunction with Arm-PCR of CDR3 regions. Using its own MiXCR run on the multiplex PCR reads, TCRdb lists one record per CDR3 protein. The sample lists approximately 210,000 distinct CDR3 sequences; around 18% were seen once. The sample originates from a study of regulatory T cells in long-lasting Graves disease. The CDR3 consists of 21 residues. V shed 0 bases and J 3 bases; nucleotides not matched to a gene: 22. Germline CDR1 and CDR2: GTSNPN and SVGIG (reference sequence). Time point meaning: newly diagnosed GD, antithyroid drugs for less than 3 months. Preparation of the TCR library used RNA extracted from PBMCs.

The chain carries TRBV30 and TRBJ2-2, with 7 bases identical to TRBD1. This specimen was peripheral blood mononuclear cells (PBMCs), taken at new diagnosis, from a patient treated with antithyroid drugs. The TCR originated in a female donor with Graves disease. CDR3 sequence reads: CAWSVYPTEEWTGHDTGELFF. Written as DNA, the CDR3 is TGTGCCTGGAGTGTCTACCCAACCGAGGAATGGACAGGCCACGACACCGGGGAGCTGTTTTTT. The variable domain in full, with the rest retrieved from reference TRBV30 and TRBJ2-2, is SQTIHQWPATLVQPVGSPLSLECTVEGTSNPNLYWYRQAAGRGLQLLFYSVGIGQISSEVPQNLSASRPQDRQFILSSKKLLLSDSGFYLCAWSVYPTEEWTGHDTGELFFGEGSRLTVL.